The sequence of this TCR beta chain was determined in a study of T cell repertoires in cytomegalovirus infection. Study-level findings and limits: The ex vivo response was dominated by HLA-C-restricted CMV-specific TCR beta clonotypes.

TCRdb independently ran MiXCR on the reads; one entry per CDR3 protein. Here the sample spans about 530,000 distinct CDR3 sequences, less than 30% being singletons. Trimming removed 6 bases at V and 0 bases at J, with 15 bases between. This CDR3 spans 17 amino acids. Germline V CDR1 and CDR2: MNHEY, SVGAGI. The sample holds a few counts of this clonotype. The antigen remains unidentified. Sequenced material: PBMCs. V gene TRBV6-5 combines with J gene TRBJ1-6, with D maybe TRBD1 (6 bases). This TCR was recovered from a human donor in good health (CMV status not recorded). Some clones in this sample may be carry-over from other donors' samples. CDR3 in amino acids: CASRPNTGPSYNSPLHF. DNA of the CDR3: TGTGCCAGCAGACCTAATACAGGGCCCTCCTATAATTCACCCCTCCACTTT.